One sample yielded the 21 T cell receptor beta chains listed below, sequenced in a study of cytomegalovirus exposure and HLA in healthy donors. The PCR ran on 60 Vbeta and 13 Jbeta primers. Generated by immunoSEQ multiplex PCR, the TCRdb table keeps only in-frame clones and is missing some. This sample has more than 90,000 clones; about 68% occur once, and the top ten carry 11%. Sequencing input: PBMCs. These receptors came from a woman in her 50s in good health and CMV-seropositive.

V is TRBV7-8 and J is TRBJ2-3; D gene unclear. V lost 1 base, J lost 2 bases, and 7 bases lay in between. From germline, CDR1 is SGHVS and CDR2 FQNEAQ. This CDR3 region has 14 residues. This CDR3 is CASSLVLITDTQYF. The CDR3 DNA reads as TGTGCCAGCAGCTTAGTACTTATCACAGATACGCAGTATTTT.

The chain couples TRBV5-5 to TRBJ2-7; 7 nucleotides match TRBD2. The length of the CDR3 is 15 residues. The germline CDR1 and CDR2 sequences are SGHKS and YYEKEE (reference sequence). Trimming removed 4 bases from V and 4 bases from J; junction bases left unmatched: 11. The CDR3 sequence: CASSGRGGYMYEQYF. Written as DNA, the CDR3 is TGTGCCAGCAGCGGGAGGGGCGGGTATATGTACGAGCAGTACTTC.

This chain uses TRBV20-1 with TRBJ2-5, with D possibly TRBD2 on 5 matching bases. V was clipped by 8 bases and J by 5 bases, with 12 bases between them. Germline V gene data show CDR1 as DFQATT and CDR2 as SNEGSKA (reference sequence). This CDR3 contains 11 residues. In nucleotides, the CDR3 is TGCAGTCGAGAAGGCGGGGAGACCCAGTACTTC. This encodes CSREGGETQYF.

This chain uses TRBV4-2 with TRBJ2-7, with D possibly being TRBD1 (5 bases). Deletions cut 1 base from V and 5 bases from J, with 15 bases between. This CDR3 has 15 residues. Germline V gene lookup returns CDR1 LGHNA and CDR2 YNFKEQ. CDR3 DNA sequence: TGTGCCAGCAGCCAAGCCGGGCAGGGAACAGACGAGCAGTACTTC. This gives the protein CASSQAGQGTDEQYF.

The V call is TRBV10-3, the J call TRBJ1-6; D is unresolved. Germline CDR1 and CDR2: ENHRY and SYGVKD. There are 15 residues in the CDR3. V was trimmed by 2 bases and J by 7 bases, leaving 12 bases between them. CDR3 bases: TGTGCCATCAGTGAGGCGAGAGGCCAGAATTCACCCCTCCACTTT. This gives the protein CAISEARGQNSPLHF.

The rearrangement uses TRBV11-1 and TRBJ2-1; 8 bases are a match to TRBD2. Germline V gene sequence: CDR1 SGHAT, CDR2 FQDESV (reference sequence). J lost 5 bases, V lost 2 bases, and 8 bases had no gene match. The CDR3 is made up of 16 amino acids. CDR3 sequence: CASSLQGLVRDNEQFF. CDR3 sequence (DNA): TGTGCCAGCAGCTTACAGGGACTAGTAAGGGACAATGAGCAGTTCTTC.

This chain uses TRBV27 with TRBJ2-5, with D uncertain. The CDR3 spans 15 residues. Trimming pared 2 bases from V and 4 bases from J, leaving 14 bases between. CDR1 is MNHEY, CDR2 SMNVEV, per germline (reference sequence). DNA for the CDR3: TGTGCCAGCAGTTTAACCACGGTTTCTCCAGAGACCCAGTACTTC. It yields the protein CASSLTTVSPETQYF.

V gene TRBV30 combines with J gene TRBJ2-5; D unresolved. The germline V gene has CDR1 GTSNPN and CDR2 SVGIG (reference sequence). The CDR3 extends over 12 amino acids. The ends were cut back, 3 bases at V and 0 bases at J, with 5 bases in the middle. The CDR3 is CAWSGYQETQYF. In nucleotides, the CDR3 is TGTGCCTGGAGCGGGTACCAAGAGACCCAGTACTTC.

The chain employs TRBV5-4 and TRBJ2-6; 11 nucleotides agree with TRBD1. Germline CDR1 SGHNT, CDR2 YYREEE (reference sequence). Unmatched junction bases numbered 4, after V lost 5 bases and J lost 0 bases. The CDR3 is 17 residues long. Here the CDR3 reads CASRGTGGFSGANVLTF. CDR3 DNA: TGTGCCAGCAGGGGGACAGGGGGTTTCTCTGGGGCCAACGTCCTGACTTTC. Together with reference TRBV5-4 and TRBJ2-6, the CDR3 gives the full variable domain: ETGVTQSPTHLIKTRGQQVTLRCSSQSGHNTVSWYQQALGQGPQFIFQYYREEENGRGNFPPRFSGLQFPNYSSELNVNALELDDSALYLCASRGTGGFSGANVLTFGAGSRLTVL.

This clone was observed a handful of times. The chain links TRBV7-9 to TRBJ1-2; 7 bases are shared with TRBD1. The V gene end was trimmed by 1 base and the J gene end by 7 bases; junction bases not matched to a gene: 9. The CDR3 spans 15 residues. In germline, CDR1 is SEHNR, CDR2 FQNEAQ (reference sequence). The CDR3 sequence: CASSLELGGGRGYTF. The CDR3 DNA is TGTGCCAGCAGCTTAGAATTAGGAGGGGGCCGTGGCTACACCTTC.

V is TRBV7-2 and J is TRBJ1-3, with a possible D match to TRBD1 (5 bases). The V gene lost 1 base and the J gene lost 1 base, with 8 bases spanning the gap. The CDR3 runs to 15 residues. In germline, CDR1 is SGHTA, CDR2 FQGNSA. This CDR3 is CASSLDAGSGNTIYF. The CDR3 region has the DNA TGTGCCAGCAGCTTAGACGCAGGGTCTGGAAACACCATATATTTT.

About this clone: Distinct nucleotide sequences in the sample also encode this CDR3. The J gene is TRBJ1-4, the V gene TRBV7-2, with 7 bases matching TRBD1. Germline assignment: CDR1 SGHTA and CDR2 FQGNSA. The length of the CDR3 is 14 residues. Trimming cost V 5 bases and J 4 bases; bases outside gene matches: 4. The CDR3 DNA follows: TGTGCCAGCAGCCCCGCAGGGGGTAATGAAAAACTGTTTTTT. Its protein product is CASSPAGGNEKLFF.

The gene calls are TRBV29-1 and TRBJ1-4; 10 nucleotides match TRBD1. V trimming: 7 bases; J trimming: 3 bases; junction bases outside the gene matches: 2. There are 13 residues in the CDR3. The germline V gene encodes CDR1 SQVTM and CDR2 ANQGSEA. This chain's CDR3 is CSAGTGANEKLFF. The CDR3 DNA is TGCAGCGCCGGGACAGGGGCTAATGAAAAACTGTTTTTT.

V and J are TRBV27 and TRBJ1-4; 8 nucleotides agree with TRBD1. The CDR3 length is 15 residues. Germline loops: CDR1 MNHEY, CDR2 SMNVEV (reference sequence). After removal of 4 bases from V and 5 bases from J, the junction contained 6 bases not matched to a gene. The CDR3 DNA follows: TGTGCCAGCAGTTCCAGGACAGGGTTGAATGAAAAACTGTTTTTT. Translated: CASSSRTGLNEKLFF.

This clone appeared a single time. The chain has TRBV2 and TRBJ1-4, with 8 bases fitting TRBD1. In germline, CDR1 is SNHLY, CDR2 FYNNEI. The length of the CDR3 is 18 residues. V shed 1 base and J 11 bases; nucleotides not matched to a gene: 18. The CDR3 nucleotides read TGTGCCAGCAGTGAAGAAGTCTTGGGACAGGTCGTCGGTAGGAAACTGTTTTTT. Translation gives CASSEEVLGQVVGRKLFF.

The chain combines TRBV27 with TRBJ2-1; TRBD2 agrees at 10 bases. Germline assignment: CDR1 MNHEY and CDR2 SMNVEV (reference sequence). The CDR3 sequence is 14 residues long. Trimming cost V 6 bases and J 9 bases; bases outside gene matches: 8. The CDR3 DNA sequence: TGTGCCAGCAGCCCTAGCGGGAGATCGATTGAGCAGTTCTTC. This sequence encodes CASSPSGRSIEQFF.

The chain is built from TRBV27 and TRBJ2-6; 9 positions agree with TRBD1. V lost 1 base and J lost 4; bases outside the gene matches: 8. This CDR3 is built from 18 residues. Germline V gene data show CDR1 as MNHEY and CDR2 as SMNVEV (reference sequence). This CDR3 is CASSLWGGQGAGANVLTF. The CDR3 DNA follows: TGTGCCAGCAGTTTATGGGGGGGACAGGGCGCAGGGGCCAACGTCCTGACTTTC.

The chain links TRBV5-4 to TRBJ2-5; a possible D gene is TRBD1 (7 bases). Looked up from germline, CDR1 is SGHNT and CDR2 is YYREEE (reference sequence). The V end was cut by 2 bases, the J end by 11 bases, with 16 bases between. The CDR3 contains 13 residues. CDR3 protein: CASSFGGQPEQYF. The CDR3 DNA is TGTGCCAGCAGCTTCGGGGGACAGCCTGAGCAGTACTTC.

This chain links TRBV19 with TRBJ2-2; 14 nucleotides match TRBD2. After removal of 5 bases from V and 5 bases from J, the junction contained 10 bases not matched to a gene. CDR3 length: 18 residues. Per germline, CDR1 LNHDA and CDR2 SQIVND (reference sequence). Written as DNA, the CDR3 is TGTGCCAGTAGTTATCAGACTAGCGGGGGGGCGCGTACCGGGGAGCTGTTTTTT. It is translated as CASSYQTSGGARTGELFF.

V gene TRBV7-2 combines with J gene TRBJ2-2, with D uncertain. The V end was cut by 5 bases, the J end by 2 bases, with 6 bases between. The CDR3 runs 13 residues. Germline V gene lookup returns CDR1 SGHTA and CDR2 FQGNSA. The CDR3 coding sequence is TGTGCCAGCAGCGCGAGAAACACCGGGGAGCTGTTTTTT. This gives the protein CASSARNTGELFF.

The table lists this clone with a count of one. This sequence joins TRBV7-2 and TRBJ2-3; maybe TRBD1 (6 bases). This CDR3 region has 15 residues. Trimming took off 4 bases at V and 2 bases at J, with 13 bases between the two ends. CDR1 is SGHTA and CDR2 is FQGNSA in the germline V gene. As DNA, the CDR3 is TGTGCCAGCAGCTCTAGACAGGACCCCACAGATACGCAGTATTTT. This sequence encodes CASSSRQDPTDTQYF.